These T cell receptor beta chains were read from a single sample in a study of T cell responses to AZD1222 COVID-19 vaccine. Profiled with immunoSEQ multiplex PCR; TCRdb holds only in-frame clones, not every one. This table holds about 37,000 clones, 86% found once. The input for sequencing was peripheral blood, taken on day 0 of AZD1222 vaccination. Receptors were obtained from an adult in good health. Both conserved end residues are part of each CDR3. A D gene is named only where the DNA matches it firmly. Clone size, where shown, is once, few, many, or a class for clones that have expanded.

>NA|NA|TRBJ1-5|TRBV6-4
TGTGCCAGCAGGCCCCATCAGCCCCAGCATTTT
CASRPHQPQHF
>NA|NA|TRBJ1-5|TRBV21-1
TGTGCCAGCAGCAAAGCGACCGTAGGACGGCGAAATTATAGCAATCAGCCCCAGCATTTT
CASSKATVGRRNYSNQPQHF
>NA|NA|TRBJ2-1|TRBV3-1/TRBV3-2
TGTGCCAGCAGCCCCCCGTGGGGGGGCCCTAGCAATGAGCAGTTCTTC
CASSPPWGGPSNEQFF
>NA|NA|TRBJ2-7|TRBV7-2
TGTGCCAGCAGCTTCCTGAGCCGGGAGTTATCCTACGAGCAGTACTTC
CASSFLSRELSYEQYF
>NA|TRBD1|TRBJ2-5|TRBV5-1
TGCGCCAGCAGCTCGAGGGACAGTGCAGAGACCCAGTACTTC
CASSSRDSAETQYF
>NA|TRBD1|TRBJ2-7|TRBV7-9
TGTGCCAGCAGCTCTACCGGGACAGGGGGTTCCTACGAGCAGTACTTC
CASSSTGTGGSYEQYF
>NA|NA|TRBJ1-4|TRBV5-1
TGCGCCAGCAGCTTGGGGGGGATTGCTAATGAAAAACTGTTTTTT
CASSLGGIANEKLFF
>NA|NA|TRBJ1-6|TRBV5-5
TGTGCCAGCAGCTACGACGAGGGGGGATATTCACCCCTCCACTTT
CASSYDEGGYSPLHF
>NA|TRBD1|TRBJ2-7|TRBV4-1
TGCGCCAGCAGCCAGGCCGGGACAGGTTACTACGAGCAGTACTTC
CASSQAGTGYYEQYF
>NA|TRBD1|TRBJ1-5|TRBV19
TGTGCCAGTAGTATAGTCGTCCGAGACAGGGGGTTTAAGGGGAACCAGCATTTT
CASSIVVRDRGFKGNQHF
>NA|NA|TRBJ1-5|TRBV12-3/TRBV12-4
TGTGCCAGCAGTTTTGAGACTCAGCCCCAGCATTTT
CASSFETQPQHF
>few|TRBD1|TRBJ1-4|TRBV7-2
TGTGCCAGCAGCCGGACAGGCGTAAATGAAAAACTGTTTTTT
CASSRTGVNEKLFF
>NA|TRBD2|TRBJ2-7|TRBV7-2
TGTGCCAGCAGCTTGGGACTAGGAACGGGGTTAAACTTC
CASSLGLGTGLNF
>NA|NA|TRBJ2-5|TRBV11-2
TGTGCCAGCAGCTTGGGGGGGGGCTGGGAGACCCAGTACTTC
CASSLGGGWETQYF
>NA|TRBD1|TRBJ2-1|TRBV7-2
TGTGCCAGCAGCTCCACAGGGGGCGGTATCACCTACAATGAGCAGTTCTTC
CASSSTGGGITYNEQFF
>NA|TRBD2|TRBJ2-1|TRBV10-3
TGTGCCATCATGCCGGGGGCGGGAGGAAGCTCCTACAATGAGCAGTTCTTC
CAIMPGAGGSSYNEQFF
>NA|TRBD2|TRBJ2-1|TRBV29-1
TGCAGCGGGACCTACCTAGCGGGAGGTTACAATGAGCAGTTCTTC
CSGTYLAGGYNEQFF